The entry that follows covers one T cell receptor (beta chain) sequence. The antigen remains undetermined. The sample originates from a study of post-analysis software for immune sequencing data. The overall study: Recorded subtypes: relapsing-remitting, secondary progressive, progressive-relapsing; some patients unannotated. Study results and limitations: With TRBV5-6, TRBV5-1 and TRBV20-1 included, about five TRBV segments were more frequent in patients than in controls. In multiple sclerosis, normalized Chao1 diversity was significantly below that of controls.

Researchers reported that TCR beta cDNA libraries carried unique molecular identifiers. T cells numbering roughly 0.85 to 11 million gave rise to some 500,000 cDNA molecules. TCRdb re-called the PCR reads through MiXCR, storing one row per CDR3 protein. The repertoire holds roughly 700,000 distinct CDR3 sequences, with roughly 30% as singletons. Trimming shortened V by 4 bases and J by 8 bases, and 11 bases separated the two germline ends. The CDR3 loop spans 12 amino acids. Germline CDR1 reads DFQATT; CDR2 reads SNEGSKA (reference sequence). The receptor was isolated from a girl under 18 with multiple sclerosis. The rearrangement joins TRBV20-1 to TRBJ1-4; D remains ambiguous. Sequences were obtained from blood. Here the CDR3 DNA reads TGCAGTGCTATTCTCCGGGGAGAAAAACTGTTTTTT. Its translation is CSAILRGEKLFF.